The present T cell receptor (beta chain) was sequenced within a study of shared clonotypes between healthy human individuals. V was clipped by 8 bases and J by 5 bases; unmatched bases: 14. Germline CDR1 is MGHDK and CDR2 is SYGVNS. The CDR3 covers 16 residues. The assay ran at deep level. The table came from immunoSEQ multiplex PCR; TCRdb's copy has only in-frame clones and leaves some out. Found here are a few million clones, about nine tenths of them singletons; the top ten hold 0.3% to 0.45%. The specimen sequenced was naive CD4+ T cells from PBMCs. As to subset: CD45RA+ positively selected. The gene calls are TRBV25-1 and TRBJ1-4; 7 nucleotides align to TRBD1. This receptor was identified in a man aged 18 to 30 in good health. Some clones in this sample may be carry-over from other donors' samples. For the CDR3, the DNA is TGTGCCAGCGGGGAAGTTTGGACAGGCGAAAATGAAAAACTGTTTTTT. As protein: CASGEVWTGENEKLFF.